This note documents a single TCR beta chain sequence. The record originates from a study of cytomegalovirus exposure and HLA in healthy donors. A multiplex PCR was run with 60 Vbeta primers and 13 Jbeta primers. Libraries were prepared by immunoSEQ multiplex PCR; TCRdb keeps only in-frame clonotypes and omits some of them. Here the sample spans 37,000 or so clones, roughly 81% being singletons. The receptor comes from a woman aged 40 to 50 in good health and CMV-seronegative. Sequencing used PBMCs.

The CDR3 bases are TGTGCCAGCAGCCTAAGAGGTCCCCCCAGGGCCACTGAAGCTTTCTTT. This codes for CASSLRGPPRATEAFF. This chain uses TRBV7-3 with TRBJ1-1; possible D gene TRBD1, 5 bases. The CDR3 loop spans 16 amino acids. CDR1 and CDR2 (germline): SGHTA, FQGTGA. Trimming pared 5 bases from V and 4 bases from J, leaving 20 bases between.